This T cell receptor (beta chain) originates from a study of beta chain features in type 1 diabetes. Study-wide results and caveats: All four CD4+ subsets of Type 1 diabetes patients contained TCRB CDR3s that were moderately but significantly shorter. Reduced insertions and increased deletions marked VDJ junctions in type 1 diabetes patients.

The CDR3 is 15 residues long. The V gene end was trimmed by 4 bases and the J gene end by 3 bases; junction bases not matched to a gene: 3. CDR1 SGHDT and CDR2 YYEEEE come from the germline V gene. In its sample, this clone was seen a few times. Its antigen remains unknown. The entirety of the isolated RNA underwent reverse transcription, so expressed TCRB transcripts were sequenced. Sequencing of stem cell-like memory T cell samples yielded some 1 million reads on average. Only in-frame clones appear in the TCRdb table, and some are missing; sequencing was by immunoSEQ multiplex PCR. Here the sample spans tens of thousands of clones, around 68% being singletons.

V usage is TRBV5-6 and J usage is TRBJ2-1, with 11 bases matching TRBD2. The sequenced sample was stem cell memory CD4+ T cells from blood. The TCR comes from a woman between 35 and 50 years old with type 1 diabetes. CDR3 sequence: CASSPLAGGYNEQFF. In nucleotides, the CDR3 is TGTGCCAGCAGCCCCCTAGCGGGAGGCTACAATGAGCAGTTCTTC.